The TCR beta chain described here comes from a study of cytomegalovirus exposure and HLA in healthy donors. Study background: Later analysis reported that the 130 or so validation repertoires shared the platform of the approximately 670 first-cohort repertoires. Points from the study as a whole: According to reports, the classifier identified cytomegalovirus status with high specificity and sensitivity. Most TCR sequences showed up rarely, but some public TCRs showed up in many donors.

Only in-frame clones appear in the TCRdb table, and some are missing; sequencing was by immunoSEQ multiplex PCR. The data show 250,000 to 300,000 clones, 70% to 90% seen once. The CDR3 contains 12 residues when both ends are counted. The V gene's germline CDR1 is MNHEY and CDR2 SMNVEV (reference sequence). A note on this clone: Its antigen is currently unknown. It is likely a read error, because the conserved phenylalanine at the end of the CDR3 is missing. The DNA is left out, because the CDR3 cannot be placed on it with certainty; the CDR3 is given as TCRdb lists it.

Donors were drawn from the approximately 110-subject validation cohort, separate from the approximately 680-subject first cohort. Sequencing was carried out using PBMCs. This receptor was taken from a woman aged 18 to 35 in good health and CMV-seronegative. J is TRBJ1-3 and V is TRBV27; the table's D call of TRBD1 was not tested on the DNA. This CDR3 reads CASSPNTGARFN.